This TCR beta chain was documented in a study of T cell repertoires in cytomegalovirus infection. At the level of the study: It was the public TCR beta signatures that indicated both CMV infection and matching HLA type.

Trimming removed 8 bases at V and 0 bases at J, with 10 bases between. CDR1 is SNHLY, CDR2 FYNNEI, per germline. The CDR3 extends over 14 amino acids. This clonotype was seen only a few times. Antigen: not known. TCRdb called the reads again in MiXCR, with one record for every CDR3 protein. The sample has 650,000 to 900,000 distinct CDR3 sequences; roughly 33% are singletons. The V and J genes are TRBV2 and TRBJ2-2; D remains unclear. The TCR was taken from a human donor in good health (CMV status not recorded). Some clones in this sample may be carry-over from other donors' samples. The sample in question was cultured CD8+ T cells from PBMCs, obtained from culture after CMV antigen stimulation. CDR3 in amino acids: CASDLRTNTGELFF. The CDR3, as DNA: TGTGCCAGCGACCTAAGAACGAACACCGGGGAGCTGTTTTTT.